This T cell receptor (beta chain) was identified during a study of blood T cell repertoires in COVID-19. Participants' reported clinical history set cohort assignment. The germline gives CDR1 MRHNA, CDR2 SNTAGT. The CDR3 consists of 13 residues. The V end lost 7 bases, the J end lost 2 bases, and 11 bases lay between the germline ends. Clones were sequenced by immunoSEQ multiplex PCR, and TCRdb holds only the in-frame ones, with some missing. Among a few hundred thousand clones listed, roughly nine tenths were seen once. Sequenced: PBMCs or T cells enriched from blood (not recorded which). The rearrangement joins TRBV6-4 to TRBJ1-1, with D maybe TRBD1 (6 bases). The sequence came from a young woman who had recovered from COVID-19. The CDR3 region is CASKMTGNTEAFF. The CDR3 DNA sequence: TGTGCCAGCAAAATGACAGGAAACACTGAAGCTTTCTTT.